This TCR beta chain was retrieved from a study of PD-1 blockade in classical Hodgkin lymphoma. Study results and limitations: Nothing has yet pinned down what causes the repertoire differences, possibly disease activity or prior therapy.

Method: immunoSEQ multiplex PCR; TCRdb's copy keeps in-frame clones and lacks some. The data hold approximately 7,500 clones, with about nine tenths observed a single time. As for this clone: Its antigen is as yet unknown.

This CDR3 has 14 residues. Per the germline V gene, CDR1 is KGHSH and CDR2 is LQKENI. Trimming cost V 6 bases and J 2 bases; bases outside gene matches: 6. All patients experienced relapse after autologous stem cell transplantation, and brentuximab vedotin exposure was variable. The authors purified CD4+ T cells from thawed PBMCs by magnetic negative selection. This clonotype was obtained from a human donor with classical Hodgkin lymphoma. J is TRBJ2-7 and V is TRBV18; 8 bases match TRBD2. The sample in question was CD4+ T cells from blood, obtained at baseline. The CDR3 DNA sequence: TGTGCCAGCTCTCCGGGACTAGGGGCCTACGAGCAGTACTTC. Protein sequence: CASSPGLGAYEQYF. Full variable domain (missing parts from reference TRBV18 and TRBJ2-7): NAGVMQNPRHLVRRRGQEARLRCSPMKGHSHVYWYRQLPEEGLKFMVYLQKENIIDESGMPKERFSAEFPKEGPSILRIQQVVRGDSAAYFCASSPGLGAYEQYFGPGTRLTVT.